Sequencing of this TCR beta chain was carried out in a study of beta chain features in type 1 diabetes. On the study more broadly: Across all samples, about 100 million sorted cells were examined.

This clone came up a few times. What it binds is not known. Every bit of the isolated RNA underwent reverse transcription, so sequencing read expressed TCRB transcripts. The data were produced by immunoSEQ multiplex PCR, yet TCRdb's version contains in-frame clones alone and is incomplete. The sample lists tens of thousands of clones, around 50% occurring once. General study points: Researchers could not determine here whether HLA type influences TCRB rearrangement. Shortening of TCRB CDR3s, moderate but significant, appeared in all four CD4+ subsets of Type 1 diabetes patients. VDJ junctions from patients with type 1 diabetes contained fewer insertions and more deletions.

The ends were cut back, 5 bases at V and 5 bases at J, with 16 bases in the middle. This CDR3 is built from 14 residues. Germline V gene data show CDR1 as SGHVS and CDR2 as FNYEAQ. Once sorted, every population was more than 95% pure. The V gene is TRBV7-6, the J gene TRBJ2-7; unclear D gene. The sequencing input was Tregs from blood. The TCR comes from a woman in her forties with type 1 diabetes. Here the CDR3 DNA reads TGTGCCAGCAGCCAGCCGTCCCAGGCCCACGAGCAGTACTTC. Its translation: CASSQPSQAHEQYF.